One sample yielded the 30 T cell receptor beta chains listed below, sequenced in a study of shared clonotypes between healthy human individuals (dated by TCRdb to the early 2020s). For the CD8 naive samples, CD45RO-negative cells were positively selected for CCR7, yielding a CD45RA+CCR7+ population from which TemRA cells were excluded. Library preparation employed the immunoSEQ multiplex PCR assay. As stored in TCRdb, this immuneACCESS dataset retains in-frame rearrangements with V and J assigned. A fraction of the clones does not appear; measured against another copy, unresolved V genes explain less than half of the discrepancy, and the remainder lacks a known reason. Within this sample are about 2 million clones, with less than 95% of them counted one time only. The leading ten clones occupy around 1.2% of the sample. Sequenced material: naive CD8+ T cells sorted from blood. This specimen's cell subset or site label, interpreted: CD45RA+CCR7+. The source of these receptors is a man in his late teens or twenties in good health.

The chain links TRBV19 to TRBJ2-7; D not certain. The germline gives CDR1 LNHDA, CDR2 SQIVND (reference sequence). V was clipped by 4 bases and J by 5 bases, with 12 bases between them. The CDR3 is 13 residues long. The CDR3 bases are TGTGCCAGTAGTAACTACGGATTGCACGAGCAGTACTTC. Its translation is CASSNYGLHEQYF.

The gene calls are TRBV4-1 and TRBJ1-4, with D perhaps TRBD1 (5 bases). The CDR3 consists of 13 residues. V lost 4 bases to trimming and J lost 8 bases, with 11 bases between them. The germline V gene encodes CDR1 MGHRA and CDR2 YSYEKL. The CDR3 nucleotides read TGCGCCAGCAGCCTAGGGACGGGAGAAAAACTGTTTTTT. Translating gives CASSLGTGEKLFF.

Here the CDR3 reads CASSLDSGLAGYYEQYF. In DNA form, the CDR3 reads TGTGCCAGCAGCTTAGATTCGGGACTAGCGGGTTACTACGAGCAGTACTTC. V usage is TRBV7-2 and J usage is TRBJ2-7, with 12 positions matching TRBD2. J was trimmed by 3 bases and V by 1 base; bases with no gene match: 7. CDR1 is SGHTA, CDR2 FQGNSA, per germline. This CDR3 has 17 amino acids.

The gene calls are TRBV5-1 and TRBJ2-5, with D hard to call. V dropped 6 bases and J dropped 0 bases, with 12 bases sitting between them. The CDR3 totals 14 residues. Germline loops: CDR1 SGHRS, CDR2 YFSETQ. CDR3 bases: TGCGCCAGCACCCTATGGGGATACCAAGAGACCCAGTACTTC. Its translation is CASTLWGYQETQYF.

This chain connects TRBV6-5 to TRBJ1-2; weak D call: TRBD1 (5 bases). Per germline, CDR1 MNHEY and CDR2 SVGAGI. Between the trimmed V and J ends, which lost 2 bases and 8 bases, there was a span of 12 bases. This CDR3 contains 13 residues. The CDR3 sequence is CASSYIGAGGYTF. CDR3 DNA: TGTGCCAGCAGTTACATAGGGGCGGGCGGCTACACCTTC.

The chain couples TRBV30 to TRBJ2-7; D is undetermined. V lost 1 base to trimming and J lost 0 bases, with 10 bases between them. Looked up from germline, CDR1 is GTSNPN and CDR2 is SVGIG (reference sequence). This CDR3 contains 14 residues. The CDR3 protein is CAWSEKYSSYEQYF. As DNA, the CDR3 is TGTGCCTGGAGTGAAAAGTACAGCTCCTACGAGCAGTACTTC. The full variable domain, in which reference TRBV30 and TRBJ2-7 provide the parts outside the CDR3, is SQTIHQWPATLVQPVGSPLSLECTVEGTSNPNLYWYRQAAGRGLQLLFYSVGIGQISSEVPQNLSASRPQDRQFILSSKKLLLSDSGFYLCAWSEKYSSYEQYFGPGTRLTVT.

The chain has TRBV27 and TRBJ2-7; D possibly corresponds to TRBD2 (5 bases). Looked up from germline, CDR1 is MNHEY and CDR2 is SMNVEV (reference sequence). CDR3 length: 15 amino acids. V lost 4 bases and J 1 base, leaving 14 bases between the germline ends. CDR3 nucleotide sequence: TGTGCCAGCAGTTCACTTGACGGGGTATCCTACGAGCAGTACTTC. Encoded protein: CASSSLDGVSYEQYF.

Turning to this clone: A much bigger clone sits one base away, suggesting this may be a read error. Other DNA sequences within the sample encode an identical CDR3. The V call is TRBV30, the J call TRBJ1-5, with D uncertain. Germline V gene data show CDR1 as GTSNPN and CDR2 as SVGIG (reference sequence). The ends were cut back, 5 bases at V and 0 bases at J, with 11 bases in the middle. The CDR3 runs 14 residues. The DNA of the CDR3 is TGTGCCTGGGGCCAGGAAAATAGCAATCAGCCCCAGCATTTT. It translates to CAWGQENSNQPQHF.

The rearrangement uses TRBV9 and TRBJ1-4; maybe TRBD1 (5 bases). There are 15 residues in the CDR3. The V and J ends lost 4 bases and 7 bases respectively, with 17 bases between them. Germline CDR1 SGDLS, CDR2 YYNGEE. CDR3 nucleotide sequence: TGTGCCAGCAGCCCCCGGTGGGGGGAGGGTGAAAAACTGTTTTTT. It codes for CASSPRWGEGEKLFF.

V is TRBV28 and J is TRBJ1-4; TRBD1 agrees at 7 bases. The CDR3 sequence is 15 residues long. After removal of 2 bases from V and 4 bases from J, the junction contained 4 bases not matched to a gene. Germline V gives CDR1 MDHEN, CDR2 SYDVKM. DNA of the CDR3: TGTGCCAGCAGTTTAGGGGGACAGATTAATGAAAAACTGTTTTTT. Its translation is CASSLGGQINEKLFF.

This chain connects TRBV27 to TRBJ2-1; TRBD2 agrees at 11 bases. Germline trimming cut 3 bases from V and 7 bases from J; bases unmatched to any gene: 5. The CDR3 loop spans 15 amino acids. Germline CDR1 MNHEY, CDR2 SMNVEV (reference sequence). CDR3 bases: TGTGCCAGCAGTTTTATAGCGGGGGGGCCTAATGAGCAGTTCTTC. This encodes CASSFIAGGPNEQFF.

The chain combines TRBV28 with TRBJ1-5, with a possible D match to TRBD1 (5 bases). The CDR3 has 13 amino acids. Germline CDR1 and CDR2: MDHEN and SYDVKM. V was cut by 6 bases and J by 4 bases, with 10 bases left in between. The CDR3: CASSDSGNQPQHF. CDR3 nucleotides: TGTGCCAGCAGCGACAGCGGTAATCAGCCCCAGCATTTT.

This clone was counted a single time. The gene calls are TRBV7-8 and TRBJ1-1; perhaps TRBD1 as D (6 bases). Germline CDR1 is SGHVS and CDR2 is FQNEAQ. Trimming took 1 base from V and 5 from J, leaving 14 bases between them. The CDR3 is made up of 15 amino acids. The CDR3 nucleotides read TGTGCCAGCAGCTTAGTTGTCAGGGGAGGAACTGAAGCTTTCTTT. Its translation: CASSLVVRGGTEAFF.

The chain links TRBV27 to TRBJ2-4; 13 positions match TRBD2. The CDR3 extends over 17 amino acids. V gave up 3 bases and J gave up 1 base; unmatched junction bases: 3. Germline V gene sequence: CDR1 MNHEY, CDR2 SMNVEV (reference sequence). CDR3 nucleotide sequence: TGTGCCAGCAGTTTCCTGACTAGCGGGGGGGCCAAAAACATTCAGTACTTC. Translation: CASSFLTSGGAKNIQYF.

The chain has TRBV5-5 and TRBJ1-6; D remains unclear. The CDR3 contains 13 residues. Trimming cost V 2 bases and J 8 bases, with 8 bases left between them. Germline V gives CDR1 SGHKS, CDR2 YYEKEE (reference sequence). The CDR3 is CASSFDGDSPLHF. The CDR3 region has the DNA TGTGCCAGCAGCTTCGACGGGGATTCACCCCTCCACTTT.

This rearrangement joins TRBV10-1 to TRBJ2-3; TRBD2 might be the D (5 bases). CDR3 size: 16 residues. Germline assignment: CDR1 WNHNN and CDR2 SYGVQD (reference sequence). Trimming shortened V by 5 bases and J by 0 bases, and 15 bases separated the two germline ends. In DNA form, the CDR3 reads TGCGCCAGCAGTCGAGACGAGGGATTCAGCACAGATACGCAGTATTTT. Encoded protein: CASSRDEGFSTDTQYF.

The chain recombines TRBV13 with TRBJ2-3; 8 positions match TRBD2. V trimming: 6 bases; J trimming: 3 bases; junction bases outside the gene matches: 14. The CDR3 is 17 residues long. The germline V gene has CDR1 PRHDT and CDR2 FYEKMQ (reference sequence). CDR3 sequence (DNA): TGTGCCAGCAGTGCCCTAACCCGGGGGGGCCAAACAGATACGCAGTATTTT. Encoded protein: CASSALTRGGQTDTQYF.

The chain has TRBV27 and TRBJ2-7, with D perhaps matching TRBD1 or TRBD2 (5 bases each). CDR3 size: 14 residues. The V end was cut by 3 bases, the J end by 2 bases, with 11 bases between. Germline lookup yields CDR1 MNHEY and CDR2 SMNVEV (reference sequence). CDR3 in amino acids: CASSLFQGPYEQYF. Written as DNA, the CDR3 is TGTGCCAGCAGTTTGTTTCAGGGACCCTACGAGCAGTACTTC.

The chain has TRBV10-1 and TRBJ2-1, with D uncertain. Trimming removed 4 bases from V and 6 bases from J, with 13 bases in between. The germline gives CDR1 WNHNN, CDR2 SYGVQD (reference sequence). The CDR3 covers 14 residues. The CDR3 loop reads CASSGSSLVNEQFF. The CDR3 DNA sequence: TGCGCCAGCAGTGGATCATCCCTAGTCAATGAGCAGTTCTTC.

The J gene is TRBJ2-2, the V gene TRBV7-8; D gene unclear. Germline loops: CDR1 SGHVS, CDR2 FQNEAQ. The CDR3 extends over 13 amino acids. With 4 bases removed from V and 3 bases from J, the gap between germline ends came to 6 bases. CDR3 in amino acids: CASSYGYTGELFF. The CDR3 DNA is TGTGCCAGCAGCTATGGTTACACCGGGGAGCTGTTTTTT. The full variable domain, rest sourced from reference TRBV7-8 and TRBJ2-2, is GAGVSQSPRYKVAKRGQDVALRCDPISGHVSLFWYQQALGQGPEFLTYFQNEAQLDKSGLPSDRFFAERPEGSVSTLKIQRTQQEDSAVYLCASSYGYTGELFFGEGSRLTVL.

The chain recombines TRBV9 with TRBJ2-7; 7 bases map to TRBD1. This CDR3 region has 15 residues. Losses at the gene ends were 4 bases for V and 0 bases for J; bases not matched to a gene: 7. The V gene's germline CDR1 is SGDLS and CDR2 YYNGEE. CDR3 sequence (DNA): TGTGCCAGCAGCTCGTGGGACAGCCCCTCCTACGAGCAGTACTTC. It encodes CASSSWDSPSYEQYF.

The chain carries TRBV6-5 and TRBJ1-5; no clear D gene. Germline CDR1 MNHEY, CDR2 SVGAGI. The CDR3 covers 13 residues. V was trimmed by 8 bases and J by 2 bases, leaving 10 bases between them. CDR3 coding DNA: TGTGCCAGCGCCCTATATGGCAATCAGCCCCAGCATTTT. Protein: CASALYGNQPQHF.

As concerns this clone: This specimen includes other DNA sequences encoding the same CDR3. Written as DNA, the CDR3 is TGCGCCAGCAGCCAAGGGACTAGCGGATACAATGAGCAGTTCTTC. Residues: CASSQGTSGYNEQFF. The J gene is TRBJ2-1, the V gene TRBV4-3, with TRBD2 identical over 10 bases. The V gene end was trimmed by 1 base and the J gene end by 4 bases; junction bases not matched to a gene: 1. The CDR3 loop spans 15 amino acids. Germline V gives CDR1 LGHNA, CDR2 YSLEER.

Regarding this clone: Other DNA variants within this sample encode the same CDR3. The V and J genes are TRBV5-1 and TRBJ1-1; D is possibly TRBD1 (5 bases). This CDR3 spans 13 amino acids. V gave up 7 bases and J gave up 2 bases, with 12 bases separating them. From germline, CDR1 is SGHRS and CDR2 YFSETQ. The CDR3 DNA sequence: TGCGCCAGCGGGGAGGGGCTAAACACTGAAGCTTTCTTT. Translation gives CASGEGLNTEAFF.

The rearrangement uses TRBV7-9 and TRBJ1-1; D is undetermined. Trimming removed 3 bases at V and 2 bases at J, with 10 bases between. The germline CDR1 and CDR2 sequences are SEHNR and FQNEAQ (reference sequence). The CDR3 length is 14 residues. The CDR3 DNA reads as TGTGCCAGCAGCTTCCTTCAAGGTAACACTGAAGCTTTCTTT. Amino acid sequence: CASSFLQGNTEAFF.

Comments on this clone: Other DNA sequences in the sample encode the same CDR3. The chain recombines TRBV6-5 with TRBJ2-1; D possibly matches TRBD1 or TRBD2 (5 bases each). Trimming cost V 2 bases and J 7 bases, with 6 bases left between them. This CDR3 spans 12 amino acids. From germline, CDR1 is MNHEY and CDR2 SVGAGI. The CDR3 DNA reads TGTGCCAGCAGTTACGGGGGTAATGAGCAGTTCTTC. Protein: CASSYGGNEQFF.

This rearrangement joins TRBV13 to TRBJ1-2; 8 bases line up with TRBD1. This CDR3 is built from 17 residues. From germline, CDR1 is PRHDT and CDR2 FYEKMQ (reference sequence). Losses at the gene ends were 2 bases for V and 7 bases for J; bases not matched to a gene: 15. The CDR3 DNA reads TGTGCCAGCAGCTTAACAGGGGACAGGTCCTTTTTCAGTGGCTACACCTTC. Residues: CASSLTGDRSFFSGYTF.

V is TRBV14 and J is TRBJ2-7; 8 nucleotides align to TRBD2. The germline V gene has CDR1 SGHDN and CDR2 FVKESK. This CDR3 region has 16 residues. V was pared by 3 bases and J by 1 base, with 8 bases of the junction left unmatched. CDR3 region: CASSHWTREASYEQYF. CDR3 coding DNA: TGTGCCAGCAGCCACTGGACGCGGGAGGCTTCCTACGAGCAGTACTTC.

About this clone itself: Other DNA sequences in the sample encode the same CDR3. CDR3 protein: CASSLGGQLSYEQYF. CDR3 DNA sequence: TGTGCCAGCAGCTTAGGCGGACAGCTCTCCTACGAGCAGTACTTC. V usage is TRBV13 and J usage is TRBJ2-7, with TRBD1 as a possible D gene (6 bases). This CDR3 spans 15 amino acids. V shed 0 bases and J shed 0 bases, with 9 bases lying between them. From germline, CDR1 is PRHDT and CDR2 FYEKMQ (reference sequence).

The chain uses TRBV11-2 and TRBJ2-7; 9 bases fit TRBD1. Unmatched junction bases numbered 8, after V lost 6 bases and J lost 5 bases. The CDR3 extends over 14 amino acids. The V gene's germline CDR1 is SGHAT and CDR2 FQNNGV. The CDR3 loop is CASSRDRVLHEQYF. The CDR3 nucleotides are TGTGCCAGCAGTCGGGACAGGGTTCTCCACGAGCAGTACTTC.